This is a list of T cell receptor beta chains from one sample in a study of blood T cell repertoires in COVID-19. The repertoire was sequenced with immunoSEQ multiplex PCR; TCRdb's copy has only in-frame clones and lacks some. The repertoire has nearly 300,000 clones, approximately 89% of them found once; the top ten carry less than 3%. Specimen: PBMCs or T cells enriched from blood (not recorded which). Receptors originate from a woman in her 50s who had been exposed to COVID-19. CDR3s include the opening cysteine and the closing phenylalanine or tryptophan. D genes are given only for firm matches. Part of the rows lack a size; the others show once, few, many or a class for expanded clones.

D gene,V gene,clone size,J gene,CDR3 DNA,CDR3 protein
TRBD1,TRBV7-6,.,TRBJ1-5,TGTGCCAGCAGCCTGACAGGGGTCAGTCAGCCCCAGCATTTT,CASSLTGVSQPQHF
TRBD1,TRBV20-1,.,TRBJ1-2,TGCAGTGCTAGTCTGGCAGGGGGAAGTGGCCGCTATGGCTACACCTTC,CSASLAGGSGRYGYTF
.,TRBV19,.,TRBJ2-1,TGTGCCAGTAGTATCGGTGTCAACTCCTACAATGAGCAGTTCTTC,CASSIGVNSYNEQFF
.,TRBV30,.,TRBJ1-1,TGTGCCTGGAGTGTACAGGGCTTGCGCACTGAAGCTTTCTTT,CAWSVQGLRTEAFF
.,TRBV5-4,.,TRBJ1-2,TGTGCCAGCAGCTTCCCCGGGATGGAGGGAGCGGTTTTTGGCTACACCTTC,CASSFPGMEGAVFGYTF
TRBD1,TRBV2,.,TRBJ1-1,TGTGCCAGCAGACGCACCGGGACAGGTGCCATGAACACTGAAGCTTTCTTT,CASRRTGTGAMNTEAFF
.,TRBV28,.,TRBJ2-5,TGTGCCAGCAGTTCGACAGGGACTGGGGAGACCCAGTACTTC,CASSSTGTGETQYF
.,TRBV27,.,TRBJ1-3,TGTGCCAGCAGTTTATCGTCAGGGTATGGTGGAAACACCATATATTTT,CASSLSSGYGGNTIYF
.,TRBV27,.,TRBJ2-5,TGTGCCAGCAGTGGGAGAATGGTGGAGACCCAGTACTTC,CASSGRMVETQYF
.,TRBV2,once,TRBJ1-6,TGTGCCAGCAGTGACCGTTCACCCCTCCACTTT,CASSDRSPLHF
TRBD2,TRBV7-2,.,TRBJ2-5,TGTGCCAGCAGGAAAACCGGGACTAGCGAAGAGACCCAGTACTTC,CASRKTGTSEETQYF
.,TRBV5-1,.,TRBJ1-6,TGCGCCAGCAGCTTGGGAGCGAGCTCCTATAATTCACCCCTCCACTTT,CASSLGASSYNSPLHF
.,TRBV19,.,TRBJ1-6,TGTGCCAGTAGAGACGGTAGGGGGATACCTTTTAATTCACCCCTCCACTTT,CASRDGRGIPFNSPLHF
TRBD1,TRBV5-6,.,TRBJ1-2,TGTGCCAGCAGCTTTATCCAGGGGGCACTCTATGGCTACACCTTC,CASSFIQGALYGYTF
.,TRBV3-1/TRBV3-2,.,TRBJ2-7,TGTGCCAGCAGTCCAAACCTCCGGGGGGCGAAGGACGAGCAGTACTTC,CASSPNLRGAKDEQYF
.,TRBV28,.,TRBJ2-2,TGTGCCAGCAGGAGCACCGGGGAGCTGTTTTTT,CASRSTGELFF
TRBD1,TRBV28,.,TRBJ1-2,TGTGCCAGCAGTCCCAGGGGGGATGGCTACACCTTC,CASSPRGDGYTF
TRBD1,TRBV7-2,.,TRBJ1-2,TGTGCCAGCAGCAGGGACAGGCTGGACTATGGCTACACCTTC,CASSRDRLDYGYTF
TRBD2,TRBV3-1/TRBV3-2,few,TRBJ2-3,TGTGCCAGCAGCCCGGGACTAGCGGGGGGCCCTAGCACAGATACGCAGTATTTT,CASSPGLAGGPSTDTQYF
TRBD2,TRBV6-5,.,TRBJ2-2,TGTGCCAGCACAGAACGGGGGGTCACCGGGGAGCTGTTTTTT,CASTERGVTGELFF
.,TRBV30,.,TRBJ1-4,TGTGCCTGGAGCCTAAATCGGGGGAATAATGAAAAACTGTTTTTT,CAWSLNRGNNEKLFF
TRBD1,TRBV20-1,.,TRBJ2-7,TGCAGTGCTACTGACAGGGGGACGTCCTACGAGCAGTACTTC,CSATDRGTSYEQYF
TRBD1,TRBV3-1/TRBV3-2,.,TRBJ1-2,TGTGCCAGCAGCCAAGATTCCGGGACAGGGGGTACCTATGGCTACACCTTC,CASSQDSGTGGTYGYTF
.,TRBV2,.,TRBJ1-3,TGTGCCAGCAGTGAGTCTACCGGAAACACCATATATTTT,CASSESTGNTIYF
TRBD2,TRBV2,.,TRBJ2-7,TGTGCCAGCATACTGCGGGGGGGCATCCACGAGCAGTACTTC,CASILRGGIHEQYF
.,TRBV20-1,.,TRBJ2-2,TGCAGTGCTAGTATCGGGATGGCCGGGGAGCTGTTTTTT,CSASIGMAGELFF
.,TRBV5-4,.,TRBJ1-1,TGTGCCAGCAGCTTGGTGCAGGGCCTGAACTTGAACACTGAAGCTTTCTTT,CASSLVQGLNLNTEAFF
TRBD1,TRBV27,.,TRBJ1-2,TGTGCCAGCAGTTCGGGGACAGGGAGCTATGGCTACACCTTC,CASSSGTGSYGYTF
TRBD1,TRBV7-2,.,TRBJ1-5,TGTGCCAGCAGTAGCGGCGACAGGGTTGGCGTTCAGCCCCAGCATTTT,CASSSGDRVGVQPQHF